These T cell receptor beta chains were read from a single sample in a study of T cells after yellow fever vaccination. TCRdb ran MiXCR on the 5' RACE reads and lists one entry per CDR3 protein. This table holds some 300,000 distinct CDR3 sequences, around 9.3% found once. Here the sequenced sample was CD4+ T cells sorted from PBMCs, taken 5 days after the yellow fever booster vaccination. The receptor source for this set is a man aged 18 to 30 who received the YFV17D yellow fever vaccine. The CDR3 runs from the conserved cysteine through the conserved F or W. D genes are given only for firm matches. The size of a clone is reported for some rows only, either as once, few or many, or as a class for expanded clones.

v_call	j_call	clone_size	d_call	cdr3_nt	cdr3_aa
TRBV5-1	TRBJ1-6	many	NA	TGCGCCAGCAGCGAGGAGGGCTCCAATTCACCCCTCCACTTT	CASSEEGSNSPLHF
TRBV4-3	TRBJ2-3	many	TRBD2	TGCGCCAGCAGCCAAGAGTTTAGTGCTAGCGGGGGGGATACGCAGTATTTT	CASSQEFSASGGDTQYF
TRBV14	TRBJ2-2	few	NA	TGTGCCAGCAGCCTTTTTGCGGGGGAGCTGTTTTTT	CASSLFAGELFF
TRBV24-1	TRBJ2-5	NA	NA	TGTGCCACCAGAGGGACGGAACAAGAGACCCAGTACTTC	CATRGTEQETQYF
TRBV3-1	TRBJ1-2	NA	NA	TGTGCCAGCAGCCAAGGCGCCAGGAGCGAAGGCTACACCTTC	CASSQGARSEGYTF
TRBV7-6	TRBJ1-1	many	TRBD1	TGTGCCAGCAGCTCTGGCAGGGGGACTGAAGCTTTCTTT	CASSSGRGTEAFF
TRBV7-2	TRBJ1-5	few	TRBD1	TGTGCCAGCAGCCCAGACAGGGGGTCGGGTCAGCCCCAGCATTTT	CASSPDRGSGQPQHF
TRBV2	TRBJ2-1	many	TRBD2	TGTGCCAGCAGCCAGCGAGTAGCGGGGGGTAAAGACAATGAGCAGTTCTTC	CASSQRVAGGKDNEQFF
TRBV7-2	TRBJ2-5	few	NA	TGTGCCAGCAGCTTAGAGCGTTCAGACGCGGACTTC	CASSLERSDADF
TRBV7-2	TRBJ1-4	many	TRBD1	TGTGCCAGCAGTTACAGGGGTTTGGACGAAAAACTGTTTTTT	CASSYRGLDEKLFF
TRBV27	TRBJ2-3	NA	TRBD2	TGTGCCAGCAAACGGACTAGCGGTCCCACAGATACGCAGTATTTT	CASKRTSGPTDTQYF
TRBV5-4	TRBJ1-2	few	NA	TGTGCCAGCAGCCCCGGACCAGATATAAACTATGGCTACACCTTC	CASSPGPDINYGYTF
TRBV5-1	TRBJ2-5	many	TRBD2	TGCGCCAGCAGCCCCGGACTAGGGAGGATGGAGACCCAGTACTTC	CASSPGLGRMETQYF
TRBV6-5	TRBJ1-5	few	NA	TGTGCCAGCAGTACTGGCTTCCAGCCCCAGCATTTT	CASSTGFQPQHF
TRBV5-1	TRBJ1-1	NA	NA	TGCGCCAGCAGCTTGGGCCCGGGGGGAAAGGGTGAAGCTTTCTTT	CASSLGPGGKGEAFF
TRBV7-2	TRBJ2-3	NA	TRBD2	TGTGCCAGCAGCTTAGCACCTAGCGGGTTT	CASSLAPSGF
TRBV10-3	TRBJ2-3	NA	TRBD1	TGTGCCATCAACCCACAGGGGTGGTCAGATACGCAGTATTTT	CAINPQGWSDTQYF
TRBV9	TRBJ2-2	NA	TRBD1	TGTGCCAGCAGCGTAGGACAGGGGGGGAACACCGGGGAGCTGTTTTTT	CASSVGQGGNTGELFF
TRBV12-3/TRBV12-4	TRBJ2-1	many	NA	TGTGCCAGCAGTTTATGGGCCTCCTACAATGAGCAGTTCTTC	CASSLWASYNEQFF
TRBV24-1	TRBJ2-5	NA	NA	TGTGCCACCAGTGATAATCCGGGCAGGGCGAAGGAGACCCAGTACTTC	CATSDNPGRAKETQYF
TRBV28	TRBJ1-3	few	TRBD1	TGTGCCAGCAGGTCGGGACAGGGGACTGGAAACACCATATATTTT	CASRSGQGTGNTIYF
TRBV20-1	TRBJ2-5	few	NA	TGCAGTGCTAGGGTGGGGCGCGGATGGGAGACCCAGTACTTC	CSARVGRGWETQYF
TRBV4-1	TRBJ1-2	NA	NA	TGCGCCAGCAGCCACATAGAAAGAGGGCAATTCTATGGCTACACCTTC	CASSHIERGQFYGYTF
TRBV15	TRBJ2-3	few	TRBD2	TGTGCCACCAGCAGAGGAGCTGGGAGGGGCGCAGATACGCAGTATTTT	CATSRGAGRGADTQYF
TRBV5-1	TRBJ2-2	few	TRBD1	TGCGCCAGCAGCTCAAATACCCAGGGGGCCGGGGAGCTGTTTTTT	CASSSNTQGAGELFF
TRBV6-5	TRBJ1-2	few	NA	TGTGCCAGCAGTTATTCGCAGGGGTCTGGCTACACCTTC	CASSYSQGSGYTF
TRBV7-2	TRBJ2-7	NA	NA	TGTGCCAGCAGCTTTAGGGGCGCGATCTCCTACGAGCAGTACTTC	CASSFRGAISYEQYF
TRBV4-3	TRBJ2-1	many	TRBD2	TGCGCCAGCAGCCAGTGGGGACTAGCGGGGGGCTCTAACAATGAGCAGTTCTTC	CASSQWGLAGGSNNEQFF
TRBV6-2/TRBV6-3	TRBJ1-1	few	NA	TGTGCCAGCAGTTACAACAGCAACACTGAAGCTTTCTTT	CASSYNSNTEAFF
TRBV12-3/TRBV12-4	TRBJ1-2	many	NA	TGTGCCAGCAGTGCCGGGCCCTATGGCTACACCTTC	CASSAGPYGYTF
TRBV24-1	TRBJ2-1	few	TRBD1	TGTGCCACCAGTGAGCATACCCCGTCGACAGGGTACAATGAGCAGTTCTTC	CATSEHTPSTGYNEQFF
TRBV12-3/TRBV12-4	TRBJ2-1	NA	TRBD2	TGTGCCAGTCTAAGCGGGGATAGCTCCTACAATGAGCAGTTCTTC	CASLSGDSSYNEQFF
TRBV3-1	TRBJ2-1	few	NA	TGTGCCAGCAGCCAAGTAGGCGGGGTCGATGAGCAGTTCTTC	CASSQVGGVDEQFF
TRBV5-1	TRBJ1-1	few	TRBD1	TGCGCCAGCAGCTTGGATATCAGGACAGGCGACACTGAAGCTTTCTTT	CASSLDIRTGDTEAFF
TRBV5-4	TRBJ1-6	few	NA	TGTGCCAGCAGCTTGGTTGGCGGGAGCTCGGGGAATTCACCCCTCCACTTT	CASSLVGGSSGNSPLHF
TRBV15	TRBJ2-5	NA	NA	TGTGCCACCAGCAGAGATACAGGCCAAGAGACCCAGTACTTC	CATSRDTGQETQYF
TRBV6-6	TRBJ2-1	NA	TRBD1	TGTGCCAGCAGTTATCCGACCGGGACAGCGGACAATGAGCAGTTCTTC	CASSYPTGTADNEQFF
TRBV6-5	TRBJ1-5	many	NA	TGTGCCAGCAGCTACGGCGGCAATCAGCCCCAGCATTTT	CASSYGGNQPQHF
TRBV21-1	TRBJ2-7	NA	NA	TGTGCCAGCAGCCTTCAGACTAGGTGGGGCTACGAGCAGTACTTC	CASSLQTRWGYEQYF
TRBV18	TRBJ2-3	few	NA	TGTGCCAGCTCTAGACTGTTGTCTAGCACAGATACGCAGTATTTT	CASSRLLSSTDTQYF
TRBV6-6	TRBJ1-1	few	TRBD1	TGTGCCAGCAGTTACTCGCAGGGGGATACTGAAGCTTTCTTT	CASSYSQGDTEAFF